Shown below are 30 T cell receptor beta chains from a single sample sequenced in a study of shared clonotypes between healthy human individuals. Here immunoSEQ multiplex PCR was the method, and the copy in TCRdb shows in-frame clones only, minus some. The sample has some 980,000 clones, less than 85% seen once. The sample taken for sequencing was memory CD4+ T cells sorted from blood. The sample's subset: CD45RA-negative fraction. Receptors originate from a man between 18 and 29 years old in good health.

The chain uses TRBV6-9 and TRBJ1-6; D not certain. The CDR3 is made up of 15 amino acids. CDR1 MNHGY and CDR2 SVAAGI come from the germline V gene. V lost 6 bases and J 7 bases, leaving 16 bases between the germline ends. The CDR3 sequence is CASRRTSGRNSPLHF. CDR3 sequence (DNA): TGTGCCAGCAGGCGGACCTCGGGGAGAAATTCACCCCTCCACTTT.

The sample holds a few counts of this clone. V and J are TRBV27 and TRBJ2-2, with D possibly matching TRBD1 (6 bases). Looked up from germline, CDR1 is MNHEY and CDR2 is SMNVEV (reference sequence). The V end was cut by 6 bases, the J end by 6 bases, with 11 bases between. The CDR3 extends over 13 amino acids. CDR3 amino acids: CASRPRQAGELFF. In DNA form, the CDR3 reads TGTGCCAGCAGGCCACGACAGGCCGGGGAGCTGTTTTTT.

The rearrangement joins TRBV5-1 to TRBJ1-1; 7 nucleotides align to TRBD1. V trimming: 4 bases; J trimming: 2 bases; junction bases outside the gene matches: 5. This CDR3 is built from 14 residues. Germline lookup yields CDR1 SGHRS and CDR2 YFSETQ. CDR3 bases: TGCGCCAGCAGCCTACAGGGGATTAACACTGAAGCTTTCTTT. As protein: CASSLQGINTEAFF.

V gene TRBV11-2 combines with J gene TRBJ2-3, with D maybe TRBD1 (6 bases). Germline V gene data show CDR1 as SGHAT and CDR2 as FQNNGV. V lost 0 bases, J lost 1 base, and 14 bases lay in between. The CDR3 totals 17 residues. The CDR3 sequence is CASSLDQQGLGTDTQYF. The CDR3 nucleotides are TGTGCCAGCAGCTTAGATCAGCAGGGGCTGGGCACAGATACGCAGTATTTT. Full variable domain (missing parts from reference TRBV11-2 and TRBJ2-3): EAGVAQSPRYKIIEKRQSVAFWCNPISGHATLYWYQQILGQGPKLLIQFQNNGVVDDSQLPKDRFSAERLKGVDSTLKIQPAKLEDSAVYLCASSLDQQGLGTDTQYFGPGTRLTVL.

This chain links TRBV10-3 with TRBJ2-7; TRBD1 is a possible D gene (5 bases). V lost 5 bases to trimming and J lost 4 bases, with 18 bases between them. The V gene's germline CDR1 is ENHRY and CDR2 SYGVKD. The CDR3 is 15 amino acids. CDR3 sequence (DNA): TGTGCCATCAGTTCTGGGGCCGGTGGGGTTTACGAGCAGTACTTC. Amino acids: CAISSGAGGVYEQYF.

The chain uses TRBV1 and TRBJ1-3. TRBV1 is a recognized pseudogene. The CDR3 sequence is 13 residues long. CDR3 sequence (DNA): TGCACCCCCGAAAGGGACGCTGGAAACACCATATATTTT. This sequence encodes CTPERDAGNTIYF.

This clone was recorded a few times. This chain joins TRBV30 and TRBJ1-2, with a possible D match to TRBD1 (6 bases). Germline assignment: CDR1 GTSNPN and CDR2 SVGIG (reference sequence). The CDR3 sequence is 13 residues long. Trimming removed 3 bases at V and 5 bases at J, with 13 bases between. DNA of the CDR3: TGTGCCTGGAGCGAGTACAGGGCATATGGCTACACCTTC. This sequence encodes CAWSEYRAYGYTF.

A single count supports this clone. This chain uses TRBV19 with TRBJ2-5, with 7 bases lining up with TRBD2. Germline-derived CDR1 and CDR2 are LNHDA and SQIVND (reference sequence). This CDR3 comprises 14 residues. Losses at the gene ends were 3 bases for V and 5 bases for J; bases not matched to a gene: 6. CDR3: CASSIAWGGETQYF. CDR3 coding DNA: TGTGCCAGTAGTATCGCATGGGGAGGGGAGACCCAGTACTTC.

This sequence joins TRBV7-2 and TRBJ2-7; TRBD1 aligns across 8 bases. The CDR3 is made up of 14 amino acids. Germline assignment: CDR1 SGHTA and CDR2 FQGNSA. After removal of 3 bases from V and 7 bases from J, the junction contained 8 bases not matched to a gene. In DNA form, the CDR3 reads TGTGCCAGCAGCTTGGGACAGGCCCCTCGGGAGCAGTACTTC. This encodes CASSLGQAPREQYF. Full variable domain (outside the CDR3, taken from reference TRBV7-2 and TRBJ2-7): GAGVSQSPSNKVTEKGKDVELRCDPISGHTALYWYRQSLGQGLEFLIYFQGNSAPDKSGLPSDRFSAERTGGSVSTLTIQRTQQEDSAVYLCASSLGQAPREQYFGPGTRLTVT.

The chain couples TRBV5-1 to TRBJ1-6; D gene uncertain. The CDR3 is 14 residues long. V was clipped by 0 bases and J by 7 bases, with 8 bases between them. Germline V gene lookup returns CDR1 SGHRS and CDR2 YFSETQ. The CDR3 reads CASSLEGWNSPLHF. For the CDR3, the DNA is TGCGCCAGCAGCTTGGAGGGCTGGAATTCACCCCTCCACTTT.

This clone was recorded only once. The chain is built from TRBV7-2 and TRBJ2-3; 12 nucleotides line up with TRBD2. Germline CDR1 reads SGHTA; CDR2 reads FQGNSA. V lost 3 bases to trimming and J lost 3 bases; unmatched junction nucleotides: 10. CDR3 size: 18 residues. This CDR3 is CASSLERLAGALTDTQYF. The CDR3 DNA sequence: TGTGCCAGCAGCTTGGAAAGACTAGCGGGGGCCCTAACAGATACGCAGTATTTT.

The chain's CDR3 is CSVVRGTGELFF. CDR3 DNA: TGCAGCGTTGTCAGGGGAACCGGGGAGCTGTTTTTT. The chain couples TRBV29-1 to TRBJ2-2, with D perhaps TRBD1 (6 bases). The CDR3 length is 12 residues. V gave up 4 bases and J gave up 5 bases, with 8 bases separating them. Germline assignment: CDR1 SQVTM and CDR2 ANQGSEA.

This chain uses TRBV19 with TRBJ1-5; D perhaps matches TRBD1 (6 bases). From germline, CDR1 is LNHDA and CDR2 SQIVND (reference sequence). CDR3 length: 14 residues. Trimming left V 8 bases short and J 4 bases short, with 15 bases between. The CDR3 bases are TGTGCCAGTGGGACAACAGTGGGGAATCAGCCCCAGCATTTT. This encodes CASGTTVGNQPQHF.

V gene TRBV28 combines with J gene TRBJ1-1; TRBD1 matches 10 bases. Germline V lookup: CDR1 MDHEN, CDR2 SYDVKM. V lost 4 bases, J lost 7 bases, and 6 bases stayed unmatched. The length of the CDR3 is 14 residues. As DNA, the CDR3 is TGTGCCAGCAGTTCCGACAGGGGGCGGATTGAAGCTTTCTTT. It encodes CASSSDRGRIEAFF.

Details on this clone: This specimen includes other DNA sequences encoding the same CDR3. The CDR3 DNA is TGTGCCAGCGGCCGGGGTAACACTGAAGCTTTCTTT. As protein: CASGRGNTEAFF. V is TRBV6-5 and J is TRBJ1-1; D not resolved. CDR3 length equals 12 residues. CDR1 and CDR2 (germline): MNHEY, SVGAGI. Between the trimmed V and J ends, which lost 8 bases and 2 bases, there was a span of 9 bases.

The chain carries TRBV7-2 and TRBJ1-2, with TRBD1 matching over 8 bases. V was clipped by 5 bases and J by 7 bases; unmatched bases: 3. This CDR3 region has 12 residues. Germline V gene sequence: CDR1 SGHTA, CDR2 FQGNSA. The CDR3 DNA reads TGTGCCAGCAGCCAGGGGGCGCCTGGCTACACCTTC. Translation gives CASSQGAPGYTF.

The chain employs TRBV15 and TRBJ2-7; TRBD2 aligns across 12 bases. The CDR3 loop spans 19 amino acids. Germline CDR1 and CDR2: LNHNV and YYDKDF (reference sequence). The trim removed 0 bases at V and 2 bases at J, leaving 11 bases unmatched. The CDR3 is CATSRDRPLAGGLTYEQYF. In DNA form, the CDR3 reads TGTGCCACCAGCAGAGATCGCCCACTAGCGGGAGGTCTTACCTACGAGCAGTACTTC.

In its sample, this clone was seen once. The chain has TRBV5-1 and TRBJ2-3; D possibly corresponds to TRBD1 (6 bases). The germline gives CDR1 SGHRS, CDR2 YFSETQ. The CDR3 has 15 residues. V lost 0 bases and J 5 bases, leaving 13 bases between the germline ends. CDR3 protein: CASSLAQGSGDTQYF. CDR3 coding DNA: TGCGCCAGCAGCTTGGCCCAGGGGTCCGGAGATACGCAGTATTTT.

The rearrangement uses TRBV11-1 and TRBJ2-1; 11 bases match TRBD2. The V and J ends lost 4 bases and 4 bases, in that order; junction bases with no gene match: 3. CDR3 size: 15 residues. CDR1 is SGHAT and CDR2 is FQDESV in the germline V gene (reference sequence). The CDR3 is CASSSTSGGYNEQFF. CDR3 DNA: TGTGCCAGCAGCTCTACTAGCGGGGGATACAATGAGCAGTTCTTC.

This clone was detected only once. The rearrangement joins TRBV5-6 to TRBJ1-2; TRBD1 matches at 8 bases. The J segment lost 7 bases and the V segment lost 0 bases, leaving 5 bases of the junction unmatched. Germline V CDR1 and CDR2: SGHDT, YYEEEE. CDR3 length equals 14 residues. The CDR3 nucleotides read TGTGCCAGCAGCTTGGATTCAGGGGGCTCTGGCTACACCTTC. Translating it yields CASSLDSGGSGYTF.

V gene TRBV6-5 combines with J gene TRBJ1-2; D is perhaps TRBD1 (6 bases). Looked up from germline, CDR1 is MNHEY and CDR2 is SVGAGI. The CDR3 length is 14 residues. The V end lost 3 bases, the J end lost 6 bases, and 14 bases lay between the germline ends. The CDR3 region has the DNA TGTGCCAGCAGTTATGGACAGACATTTGATGGCTACACCTTC. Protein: CASSYGQTFDGYTF.

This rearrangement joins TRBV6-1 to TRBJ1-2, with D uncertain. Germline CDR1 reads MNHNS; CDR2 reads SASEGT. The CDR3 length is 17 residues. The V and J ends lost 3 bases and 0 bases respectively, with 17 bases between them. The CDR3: CASSERPGRVANYGYTF. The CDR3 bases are TGTGCCAGCAGTGAGCGGCCAGGACGGGTAGCTAACTATGGCTACACCTTC.

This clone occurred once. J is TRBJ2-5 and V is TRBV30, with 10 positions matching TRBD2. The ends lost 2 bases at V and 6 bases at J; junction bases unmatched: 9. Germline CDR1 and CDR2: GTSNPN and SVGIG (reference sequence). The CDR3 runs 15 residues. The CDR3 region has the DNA TGTGCCTGGAGTTCTAGCGGGGGAGCGGTAAAGACCCAGTACTTC. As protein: CAWSSSGGAVKTQYF.

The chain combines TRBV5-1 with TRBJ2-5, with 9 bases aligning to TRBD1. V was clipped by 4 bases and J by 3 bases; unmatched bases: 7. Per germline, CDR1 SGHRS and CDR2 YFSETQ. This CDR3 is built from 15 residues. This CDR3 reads CASSVTGGVKETQYF. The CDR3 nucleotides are TGCGCCAGCAGCGTGACAGGGGGAGTCAAAGAGACCCAGTACTTC.

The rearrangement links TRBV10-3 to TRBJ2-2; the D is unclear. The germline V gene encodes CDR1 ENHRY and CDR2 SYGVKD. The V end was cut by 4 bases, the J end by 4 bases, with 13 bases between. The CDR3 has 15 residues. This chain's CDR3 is CAISGTSRPTGELFF. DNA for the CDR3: TGTGCCATCAGTGGGACGTCCAGACCCACCGGGGAGCTGTTTTTT.

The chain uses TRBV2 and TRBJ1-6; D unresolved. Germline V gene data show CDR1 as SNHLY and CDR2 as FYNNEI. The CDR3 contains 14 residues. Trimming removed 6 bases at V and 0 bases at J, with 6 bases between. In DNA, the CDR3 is TGTGCCAGCAGAGACCGCTCCTATAATTCACCCCTCCACTTT. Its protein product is CASRDRSYNSPLHF.

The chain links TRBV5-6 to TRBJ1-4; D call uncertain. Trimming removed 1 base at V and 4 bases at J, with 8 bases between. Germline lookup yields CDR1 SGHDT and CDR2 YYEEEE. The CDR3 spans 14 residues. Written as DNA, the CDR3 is TGTGCCAGCAGCTTGAGGCGGGATAATGAAAAACTGTTTTTT. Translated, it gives CASSLRRDNEKLFF.

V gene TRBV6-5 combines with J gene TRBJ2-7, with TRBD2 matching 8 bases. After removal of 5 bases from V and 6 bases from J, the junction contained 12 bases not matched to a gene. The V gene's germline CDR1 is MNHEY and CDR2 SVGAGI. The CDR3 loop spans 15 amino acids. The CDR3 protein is CASSKSRTSPAEQYF. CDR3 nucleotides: TGTGCCAGCAGTAAATCTCGGACTAGCCCCGCCGAGCAGTACTTC.

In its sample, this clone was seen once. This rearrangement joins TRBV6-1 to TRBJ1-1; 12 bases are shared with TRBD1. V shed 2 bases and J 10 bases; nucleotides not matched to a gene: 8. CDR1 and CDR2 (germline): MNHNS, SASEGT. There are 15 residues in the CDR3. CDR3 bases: TGTGCCAGCAGTGAAAACTTCGGGACAGGGGGCAGAGCTTTCTTT. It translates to CASSENFGTGGRAFF.

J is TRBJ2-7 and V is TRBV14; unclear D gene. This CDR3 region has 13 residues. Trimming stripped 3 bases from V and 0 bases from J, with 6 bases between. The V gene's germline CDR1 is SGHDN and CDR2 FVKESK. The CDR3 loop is CASSQHLSYEQYF. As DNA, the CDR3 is TGTGCCAGCAGCCAGCACCTCTCCTACGAGCAGTACTTC. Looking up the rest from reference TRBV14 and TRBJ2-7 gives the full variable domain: EAGVTQFPSHSVIEKGQTVTLRCDPISGHDNLYWYRRVMGKEIKFLLHFVKESKQDESGMPNNRFLAERTGGTYSTLKVQPAELEDSGVYFCASSQHLSYEQYFGPGTRLTVT.